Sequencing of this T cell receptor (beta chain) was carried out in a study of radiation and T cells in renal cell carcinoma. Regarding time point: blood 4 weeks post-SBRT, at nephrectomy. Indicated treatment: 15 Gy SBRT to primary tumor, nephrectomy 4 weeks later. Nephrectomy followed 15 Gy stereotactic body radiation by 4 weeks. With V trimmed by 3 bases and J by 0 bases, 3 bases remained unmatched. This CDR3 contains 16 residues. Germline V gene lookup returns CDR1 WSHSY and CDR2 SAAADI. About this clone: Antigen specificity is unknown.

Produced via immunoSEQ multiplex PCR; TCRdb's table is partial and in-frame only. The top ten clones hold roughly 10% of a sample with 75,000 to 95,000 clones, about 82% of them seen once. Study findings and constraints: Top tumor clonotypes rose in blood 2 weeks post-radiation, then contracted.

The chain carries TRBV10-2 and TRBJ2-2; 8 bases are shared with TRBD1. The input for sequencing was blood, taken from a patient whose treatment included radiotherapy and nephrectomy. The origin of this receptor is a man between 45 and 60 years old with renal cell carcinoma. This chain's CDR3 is CASSDPGQANTGELFF. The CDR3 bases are TGCGCCAGCAGTGACCCGGGACAGGCGAACACCGGGGAGCTGTTTTTT.